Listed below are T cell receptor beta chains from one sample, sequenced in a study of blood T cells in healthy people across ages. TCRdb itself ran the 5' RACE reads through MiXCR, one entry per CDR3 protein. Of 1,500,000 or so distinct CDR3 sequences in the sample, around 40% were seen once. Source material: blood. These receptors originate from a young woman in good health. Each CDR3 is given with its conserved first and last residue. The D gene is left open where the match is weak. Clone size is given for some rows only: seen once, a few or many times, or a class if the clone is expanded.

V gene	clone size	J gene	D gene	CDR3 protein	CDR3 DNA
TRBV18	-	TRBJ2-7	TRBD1	CASSPGTGGEYEQYF	TGTGCCAGCTCACCAGGGACAGGGGGCGAGTACGAGCAGTACTTC
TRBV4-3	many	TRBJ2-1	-	CASSQALGHNEQFF	TGCGCCAGCAGCCAGGCTTTGGGCCACAATGAGCAGTTCTTC
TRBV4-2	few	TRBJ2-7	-	CASSQDNRLFEQYF	TGTGCCAGCAGCCAAGACAACCGACTATTTGAGCAGTACTTC
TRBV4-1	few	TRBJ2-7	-	CASSRGESTYEQYF	TGCGCCAGCAGCCGAGGGGAATCCACCTACGAGCAGTACTTC
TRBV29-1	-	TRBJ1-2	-	CSVRDGFTNYGYTF	TGCAGCGTCCGGGACGGATTCACTAACTATGGCTACACCTTC
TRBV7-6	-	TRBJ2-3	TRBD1	CASSRRQGPDTQYF	TGTGCCAGCAGCAGAAGACAGGGCCCAGATACGCAGTATTTT
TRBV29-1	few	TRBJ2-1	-	CSGTLYNEQFF	TGCAGCGGGACCCTTTACAATGAGCAGTTCTTC
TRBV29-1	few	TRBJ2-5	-	CSVEDEGETQYF	TGCAGCGTTGAAGATGAAGGCGAGACCCAGTACTTC
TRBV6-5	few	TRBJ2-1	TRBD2	CATRRTSGSNEQFF	TGTGCCACTCGAAGGACTAGCGGGAGCAATGAGCAGTTCTTC
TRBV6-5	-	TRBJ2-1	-	CASSYSRETSYNEQFF	TGTGCCAGCAGTTACTCGAGGGAGACTTCCTACAATGAGCAGTTCTTC
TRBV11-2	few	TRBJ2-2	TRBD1	CASSSPGTGGWENTGELFF	TGTGCCAGCAGCTCTCCCGGGACAGGGGGCTGGGAGAACACCGGGGAGCTGTTTTTT
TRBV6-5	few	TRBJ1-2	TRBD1	CASSYAPTGALQYGYTF	TGTGCCAGCAGTTACGCGCCGACAGGGGCCCTCCAATATGGCTACACCTTC
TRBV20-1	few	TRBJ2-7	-	CSAREWVEEQYF	TGCAGTGCTAGAGAATGGGTGGAGGAGCAGTACTTC
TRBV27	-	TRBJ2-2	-	CASIGGTPANTGELFF	TGTGCCAGCATTGGCGGGACGCCTGCGAACACCGGGGAGCTGTTTTTT
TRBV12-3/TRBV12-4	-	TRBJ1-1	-	CASRDSSLGNTEAFF	TGTGCCAGCAGAGACAGTTCTTTGGGGAACACTGAAGCTTTCTTT
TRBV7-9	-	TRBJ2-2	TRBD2	CASSARTSGGVGELFF	TGTGCCAGCAGCGCGAGGACTAGCGGTGGGGTCGGGGAGCTGTTTTTT
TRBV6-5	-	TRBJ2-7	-	CASSFLGQGYEQYF	TGTGCCAGCAGCTTCCTCGGGCAGGGTTACGAGCAGTACTTC
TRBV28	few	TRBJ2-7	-	CASGDLYEQYF	TGTGCCAGCGGGGATCTCTACGAGCAGTACTTC
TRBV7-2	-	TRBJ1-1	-	CASSLRFGYTEAFF	TGTGCCAGCAGCTTAAGGTTTGGGTACACTGAAGCTTTCTTT
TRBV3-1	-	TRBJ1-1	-	CASSQVRSEAFF	TGTGCCAGCAGCCAAGTGAGAAGTGAAGCTTTCTTT